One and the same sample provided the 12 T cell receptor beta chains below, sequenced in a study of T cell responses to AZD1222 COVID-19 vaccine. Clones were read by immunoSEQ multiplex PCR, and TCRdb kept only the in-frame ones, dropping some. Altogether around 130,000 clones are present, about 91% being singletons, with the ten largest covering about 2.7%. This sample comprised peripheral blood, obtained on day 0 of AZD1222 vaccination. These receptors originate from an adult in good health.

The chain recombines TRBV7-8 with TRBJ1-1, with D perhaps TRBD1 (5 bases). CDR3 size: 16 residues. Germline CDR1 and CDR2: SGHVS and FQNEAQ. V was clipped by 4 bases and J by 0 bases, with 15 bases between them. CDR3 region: CASSSRPWGMNTEAFF. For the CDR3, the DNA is TGTGCCAGCAGCTCCCGCCCCTGGGGGATGAACACTGAAGCTTTCTTT.

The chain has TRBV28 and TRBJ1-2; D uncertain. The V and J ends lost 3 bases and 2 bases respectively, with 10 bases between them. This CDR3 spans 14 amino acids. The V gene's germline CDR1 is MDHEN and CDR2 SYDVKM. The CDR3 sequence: CASSLASLNYGYTF. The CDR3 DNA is TGTGCCAGCAGTTTGGCCAGCCTGAACTATGGCTACACCTTC.

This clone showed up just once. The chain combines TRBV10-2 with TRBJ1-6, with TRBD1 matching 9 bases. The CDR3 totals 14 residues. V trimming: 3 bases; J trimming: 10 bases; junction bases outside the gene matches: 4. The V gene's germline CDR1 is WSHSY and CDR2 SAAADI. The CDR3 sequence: CASSEGTGYSPLHF. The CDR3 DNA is TGCGCCAGCAGTGAAGGGACAGGGTACTCACCCCTCCACTTT.

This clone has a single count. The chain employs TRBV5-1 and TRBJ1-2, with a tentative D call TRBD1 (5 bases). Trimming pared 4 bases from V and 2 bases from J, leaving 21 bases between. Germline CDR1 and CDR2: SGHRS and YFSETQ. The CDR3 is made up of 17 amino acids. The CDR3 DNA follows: TGCGCCAGCAGCCCTAGACTCGGGGCCAAGGGCAACTATGGCTACACCTTC. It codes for CASSPRLGAKGNYGYTF.

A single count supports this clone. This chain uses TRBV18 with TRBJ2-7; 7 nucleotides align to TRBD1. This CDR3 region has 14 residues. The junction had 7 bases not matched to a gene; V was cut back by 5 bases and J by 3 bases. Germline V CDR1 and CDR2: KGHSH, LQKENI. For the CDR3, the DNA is TGTGCCAGCTCATCTCGGACAGGTCTCTACGAGCAGTACTTC. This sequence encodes CASSSRTGLYEQYF.

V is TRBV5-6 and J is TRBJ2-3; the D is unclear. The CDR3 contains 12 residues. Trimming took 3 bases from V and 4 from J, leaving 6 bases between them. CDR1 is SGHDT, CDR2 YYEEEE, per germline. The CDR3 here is CASSSSPDTQYF. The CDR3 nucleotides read TGTGCCAGCAGCTCGTCCCCAGATACGCAGTATTTT.

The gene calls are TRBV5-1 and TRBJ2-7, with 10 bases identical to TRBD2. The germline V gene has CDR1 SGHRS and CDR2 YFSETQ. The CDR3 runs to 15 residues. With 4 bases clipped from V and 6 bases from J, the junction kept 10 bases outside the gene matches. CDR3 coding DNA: TGCGCCAGCAGCCTTCTAGCGGGAGTTGATGGCGAGCAGTACTTC. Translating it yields CASSLLAGVDGEQYF.

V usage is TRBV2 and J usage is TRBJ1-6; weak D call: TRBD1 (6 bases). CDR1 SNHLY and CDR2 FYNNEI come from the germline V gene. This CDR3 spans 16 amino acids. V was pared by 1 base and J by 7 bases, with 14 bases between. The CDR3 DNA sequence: TGTGCCAGCAGTGAAGGGGGGCGCCGGCCGAATTCACCCCTCCACTTT. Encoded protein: CASSEGGRRPNSPLHF. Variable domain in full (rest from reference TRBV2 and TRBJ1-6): EPEVTQTPSHQVTQMGQEVILRCVPISNHLYFYWYRQILGQKVEFLVSFYNNEISEKSEIFDDQFSVERPDGSNFTLKIRSTKLEDSAMYFCASSEGGRRPNSPLHFGNGTRLTVT.

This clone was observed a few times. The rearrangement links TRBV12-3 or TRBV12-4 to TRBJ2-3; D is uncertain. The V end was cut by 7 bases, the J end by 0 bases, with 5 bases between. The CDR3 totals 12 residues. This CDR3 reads CASTPSTDTQYF. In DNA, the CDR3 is TGTGCCAGCACCCCTAGCACAGATACGCAGTATTTT.

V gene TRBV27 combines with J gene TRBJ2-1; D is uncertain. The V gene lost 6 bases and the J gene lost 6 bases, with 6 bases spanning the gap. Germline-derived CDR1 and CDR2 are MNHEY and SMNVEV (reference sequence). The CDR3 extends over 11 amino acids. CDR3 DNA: TGTGCCAGCAGCGCTTCCAATGAGCAGTTCTTC. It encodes CASSASNEQFF.

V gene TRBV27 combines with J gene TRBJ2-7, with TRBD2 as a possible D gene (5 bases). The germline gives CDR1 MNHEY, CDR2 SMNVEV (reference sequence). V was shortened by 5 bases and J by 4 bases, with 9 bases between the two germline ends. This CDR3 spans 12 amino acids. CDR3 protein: CASSVRGYEQYF. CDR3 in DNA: TGTGCCAGCAGTGTACGGGGTTACGAGCAGTACTTC.

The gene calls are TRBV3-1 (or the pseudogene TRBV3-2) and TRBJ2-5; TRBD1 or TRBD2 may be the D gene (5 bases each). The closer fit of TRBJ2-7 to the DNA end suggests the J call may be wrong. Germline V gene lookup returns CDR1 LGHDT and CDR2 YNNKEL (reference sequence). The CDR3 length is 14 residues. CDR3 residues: CASSLPGRSYEQYF. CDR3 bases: TGTGCCAGCAGTCTACCGGGACGGTCCTACGAGCAGTACTTC.